This entry describes one T cell receptor beta chain. The record originates from a study of OX40 agonist ivuxolimab in advanced cancers. Study context: Treatment received earlier with anti-PD-1, anti-PD-L1 or anti-CTLA-4 agents was allowed, and over 35% had some.

The J segment lost 0 bases and the V segment lost 3 bases, leaving 5 bases of the junction unmatched. Germline V gives CDR1 LGHNA, CDR2 YNFKEQ. This CDR3 is built from 17 residues. Sequenced by immunoSEQ multiplex PCR; TCRdb stores in-frame clones only, minus some. The table records 35,000 to 40,000 clones, around 87% of them present only once. The sample consisted of CD4+ or CD8+ T cells sorted from blood, taken in a trial of the OX40 agonist ivuxolimab. This sequence joins TRBV4-2 and TRBJ2-3; 11 positions match TRBD2. The source is an adult with an advanced solid tumor such as melanoma, head and neck, liver or kidney cancer. This CDR3 is CASSQDSGGASTDTQYF. CDR3 bases: TGTGCCAGCAGCCAGGATAGCGGGGGGGCGAGCACAGATACGCAGTATTTT.